One sample yielded the 4 T cell receptor beta chains listed below, sequenced in a study of T cell responses to AZD1222 COVID-19 vaccine. Measured with immunoSEQ multiplex PCR; TCRdb has only the in-frame clones, and not every one. The top ten clones hold around 1.2% of a sample with about 120,000 clones, 87% of them seen once. Sample: peripheral blood, taken on day 0 of AZD1222 vaccination. The receptors come from an adult in good health.

This chain connects TRBV2 to TRBJ2-3, with 10 bases identical to TRBD2. The germline V gene encodes CDR1 SNHLY and CDR2 FYNNEI. The length of the CDR3 is 15 residues. V shed 6 bases and J 6 bases; nucleotides not matched to a gene: 9. The CDR3 sequence: CASRRISGGIDTQYF. The CDR3 DNA sequence: TGTGCCAGCAGGCGTATTAGCGGGGGGATCGATACGCAGTATTTT.

This clone appeared a single time. The gene calls are TRBV5-1 and TRBJ2-1; the D gene is possibly TRBD1 (5 bases). The CDR3 sequence is 14 residues long. V lost 0 bases and J lost 10, with 14 bases in between. Germline V lookup: CDR1 SGHRS, CDR2 YFSETQ. CDR3 DNA sequence: TGCGCCAGCAGCTTGGTGGGGCAGGGCGTGGAGCAGTTCTTC. Translated, it gives CASSLVGQGVEQFF. The full variable domain, with the rest looked up from reference TRBV5-1 and TRBJ2-1, is KAGVTQTPRYLIKTRGQQVTLSCSPISGHRSVSWYQQTPGQGLQFLFEYFSETQRNKGNFPGRFSGRQFSNSRSEMNVSTLELGDSALYLCASSLVGQGVEQFFGPGTRLTVL.

This chain uses TRBV7-2 with TRBJ1-1; TRBD1 agrees at 12 bases. CDR3 length equals 18 residues. CDR1 SGHTA and CDR2 FQGNSA come from the germline V gene. With V trimmed by 2 bases and J by 4 bases, 11 bases remained unmatched. This CDR3 reads CASSLRRGTGGVGTEAFF. The DNA for the CDR3 is TGTGCCAGCAGCTTAAGGCGGGGGACAGGGGGCGTTGGCACTGAAGCTTTCTTT.

The rearrangement joins TRBV29-1 to TRBJ2-2; no clear D gene. The CDR3 extends over 14 amino acids. The V gene's germline CDR1 is SQVTM and CDR2 ANQGSEA. With 6 bases removed from V and 0 bases from J, the gap between germline ends came to 11 bases. The CDR3 nucleotides read TGCAGCGTCGTGGACGGAGCGAACACCGGGGAGCTGTTTTTT. Protein: CSVVDGANTGELFF.